The present T cell receptor beta chain was sequenced within a study of cytomegalovirus exposure and HLA in healthy donors. The study's findings and limits: A highly shared variant cluster was judged a likely technical artifact. According to an earlier analysis, most TCR beta V segments yielded productive rearrangements about 90% or about 30% of the time.

V lost 4 bases and J 4 bases, leaving 14 bases between the germline ends. This CDR3 spans 14 amino acids. Germline CDR1 GTSNPN, CDR2 SVGIG (reference sequence). This PCR relied on a set of 60 Vbeta primers and 13 Jbeta primers. The method was immunoSEQ multiplex PCR; TCRdb's version includes in-frame clones alone and lacks a portion of them. This repertoire shows more than 150,000 clones, around three quarters found once; its top ten account for about 2.1%. Concerning this clone itself: Its antigen is not known.

The rearrangement uses TRBV30 and TRBJ1-3; D unclear. The receptor was isolated from a woman younger than 45 in good health and CMV-seronegative. What was sequenced was PBMCs. The CDR3 loop is CAWIGVLSGNTIYF. The CDR3 nucleotides are TGTGCCTGGATCGGGGTCCTATCCGGAAACACCATATATTTT.